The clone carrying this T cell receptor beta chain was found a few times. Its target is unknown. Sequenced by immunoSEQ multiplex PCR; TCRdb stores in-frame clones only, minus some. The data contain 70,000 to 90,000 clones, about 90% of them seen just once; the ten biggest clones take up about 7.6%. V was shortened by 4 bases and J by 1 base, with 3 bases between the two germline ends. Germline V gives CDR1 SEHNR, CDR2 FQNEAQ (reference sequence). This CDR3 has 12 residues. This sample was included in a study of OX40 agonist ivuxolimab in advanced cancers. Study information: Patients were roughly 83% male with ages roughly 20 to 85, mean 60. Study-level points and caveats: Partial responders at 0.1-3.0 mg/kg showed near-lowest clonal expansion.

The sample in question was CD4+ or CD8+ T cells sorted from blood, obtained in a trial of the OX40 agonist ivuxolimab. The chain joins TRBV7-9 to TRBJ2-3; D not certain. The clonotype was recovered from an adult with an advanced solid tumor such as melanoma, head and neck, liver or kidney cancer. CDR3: CASSSGTDTQYF. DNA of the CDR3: TGTGCCAGCAGCTCCGGCACAGATACGCAGTATTTT.